This T cell receptor (beta chain) appears in the sequencing data of a study of blood T cells in healthy people across ages. This CDR3 comprises 16 residues. The V end lost 0 bases, the J end lost 8 bases, and 17 bases lay between the germline ends. Germline V lookup: CDR1 ENHRY, CDR2 SYGVKD. The authors ran a second PCR of about 7 to 11 cycles using a sample-barcoded 5' primer and a J-beta primer mix. TCRdb processed the 5' RACE reads anew with MiXCR; each CDR3 protein has one entry. The sample gives hundreds of thousands of distinct CDR3 sequences, more than 40% of which show up once; roughly 30% is in the top ten.

The chain recombines TRBV10-3 with TRBJ2-1; possible D gene TRBD2, 5 bases. The sample consisted of blood. The receptor comes from a woman aged 60-70 years in good health. CDR3 sequence reads: CAISESLGIERDEQFF. CDR3 coding DNA: TGTGCCATCAGTGAGTCGCTAGGGATAGAGAGGGATGAGCAGTTCTTC.